The subject of this entry is one T cell receptor beta chain. Its target is unknown. The data derive from a study of T cell repertoires in cytomegalovirus infection. The wider study: CMV infection together with matching HLA type was indicated by public TCR beta signatures.

The germline V gene has CDR1 MDHEN and CDR2 SYDVKM. After removal of 5 bases from V and 6 bases from J, the junction contained 7 bases not matched to a gene. CDR3 length equals 14 residues. In TCRdb, the reads were re-called with MiXCR into one record per CDR3 protein. The table shows 170,000 or so distinct CDR3 sequences, with approximately 17% occurring only once. Study conclusions and caveats: Accumulated public TCR beta family frequency recognized individuals carrying CMV together with the relevant HLA.

The chain is built from TRBV28 and TRBJ2-1; 7 bases line up with TRBD1. The sequencing sample was made of CD8+ T cells from PBMCs. The clonotype originates from a human donor in good health (CMV status not recorded). Some clones in this sample may be carry-over from other donors' samples. In DNA, the CDR3 is TGTGCCAGCAGTCTCACAGGGGAAGGCAATGAGCAGTTCTTC. Residues: CASSLTGEGNEQFF.